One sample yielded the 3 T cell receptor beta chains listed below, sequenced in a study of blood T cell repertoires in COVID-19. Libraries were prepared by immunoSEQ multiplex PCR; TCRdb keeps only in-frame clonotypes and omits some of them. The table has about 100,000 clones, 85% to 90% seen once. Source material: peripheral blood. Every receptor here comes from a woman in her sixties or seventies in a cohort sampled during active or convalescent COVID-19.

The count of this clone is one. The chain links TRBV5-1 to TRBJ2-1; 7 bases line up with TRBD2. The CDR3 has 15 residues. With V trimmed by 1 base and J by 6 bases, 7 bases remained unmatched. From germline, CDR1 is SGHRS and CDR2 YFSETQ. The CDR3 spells CASSLTSAEFNEQFF. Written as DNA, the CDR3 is TGCGCCAGCAGCTTGACTAGCGCTGAATTCAATGAGCAGTTCTTC.

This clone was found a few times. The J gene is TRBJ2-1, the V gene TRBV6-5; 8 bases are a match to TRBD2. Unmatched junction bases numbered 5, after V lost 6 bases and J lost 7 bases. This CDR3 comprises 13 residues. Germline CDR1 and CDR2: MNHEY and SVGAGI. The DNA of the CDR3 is TGTGCCAGCAGGGAGGGACTAGTTAATGAGCAGTTCTTC. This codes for CASREGLVNEQFF.

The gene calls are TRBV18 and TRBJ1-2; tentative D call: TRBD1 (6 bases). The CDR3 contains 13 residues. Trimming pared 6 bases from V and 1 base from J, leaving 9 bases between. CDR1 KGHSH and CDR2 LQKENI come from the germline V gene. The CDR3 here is CASSLDSNYGYTF. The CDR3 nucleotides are TGTGCCAGCTCGCTGGACAGTAACTATGGCTACACCTTC.